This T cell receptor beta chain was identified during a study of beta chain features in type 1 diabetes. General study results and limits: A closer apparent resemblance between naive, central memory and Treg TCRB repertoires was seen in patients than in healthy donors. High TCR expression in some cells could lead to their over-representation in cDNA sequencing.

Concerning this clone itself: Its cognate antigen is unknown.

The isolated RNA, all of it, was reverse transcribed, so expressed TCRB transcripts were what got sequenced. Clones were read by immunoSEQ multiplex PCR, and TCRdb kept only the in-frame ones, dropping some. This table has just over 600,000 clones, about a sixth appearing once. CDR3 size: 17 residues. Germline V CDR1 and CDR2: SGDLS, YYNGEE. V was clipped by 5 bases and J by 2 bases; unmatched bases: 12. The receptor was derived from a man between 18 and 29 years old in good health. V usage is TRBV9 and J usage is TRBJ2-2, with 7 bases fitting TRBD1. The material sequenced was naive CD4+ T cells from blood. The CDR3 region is CASSRSTGRLNTGELFF. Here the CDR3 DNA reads TGTGCCAGCAGTAGGTCGACAGGGCGACTTAACACCGGGGAGCTGTTTTTT.